The rows below give T cell receptor beta chains drawn from one sample of a study of T cells in Graves' hyperthyroidism and ophthalmopathy. TCRdb re-analysed the multiplex PCR reads in MiXCR, keeping a single row per CDR3 protein. In the table there are roughly 290,000 distinct CDR3 sequences, about 13% of which are singletons. Source material: blood. The receptors stem from a middle-aged woman with Graves' hyperthyroidism. The CDR3 runs from the conserved cysteine through the conserved F or W. The D gene is left open where the match is weak. The size field is filled for only some rows; it gives once, few, many or a size class.

V gene: TRBV29-1
clone size: many
J gene: TRBJ2-1
D gene: TRBD1
CDR3 protein: CSVPGQGWNEQFF
CDR3 DNA: TGCAGCGTACCGGGACAGGGCTGGAATGAGCAGTTCTTC

V gene: TRBV2
clone size: many
J gene: TRBJ2-7
D gene: .
CDR3 protein: CASSRTVNEQYF
CDR3 DNA: TGTGCCAGCAGTAGGACAGTGAACGAGCAGTACTTC

V gene: TRBV7-3
clone size: .
J gene: TRBJ2-5
D gene: TRBD1
CDR3 protein: CASSLTGTGETQYF
CDR3 DNA: TGTGCCAGCAGCTTGACCGGGACAGGGGAGACCCAGTACTTC

V gene: TRBV20-1
clone size: many
J gene: TRBJ2-7
D gene: TRBD2
CDR3 protein: CSARASGSFYEQYF
CDR3 DNA: TGCAGTGCTAGAGCTAGCGGGAGTTTCTACGAGCAGTACTTC

V gene: TRBV6-1
clone size: many
J gene: TRBJ1-5
D gene: .
CDR3 protein: CASSPPVGQPQHF
CDR3 DNA: TGTGCCAGCAGTCCTCCTGTGGGTCAGCCCCAGCATTTT

V gene: TRBV6-1
clone size: many
J gene: TRBJ1-1
D gene: TRBD1
CDR3 protein: CASSRGTDTEAFF
CDR3 DNA: TGTGCCAGCAGCAGGGGGACTGACACTGAAGCTTTCTTT

V gene: TRBV7-2
clone size: many
J gene: TRBJ2-3
D gene: .
CDR3 protein: CASSLMASTDTQYF
CDR3 DNA: TGTGCCAGCAGCTTGATGGCCAGCACAGATACGCAGTATTTT

V gene: TRBV5-1
clone size: many
J gene: TRBJ2-1
D gene: TRBD2
CDR3 protein: CASSSASGSSYNEQFF
CDR3 DNA: TGCGCCAGCAGCTCCGCTAGCGGGAGTTCCTACAATGAGCAGTTCTTC

V gene: TRBV7-9
clone size: once
J gene: TRBJ1-1
D gene: .
CDR3 protein: CASSRDISRAFF
CDR3 DNA: TGTGCCAGCAGCAGGGACATCTCTCGGGCTTTCTTT

V gene: TRBV9
clone size: few
J gene: TRBJ2-7
D gene: .
CDR3 protein: CASSVGAQGIHEQYF
CDR3 DNA: TGTGCCAGCAGCGTAGGAGCCCAGGGAATCCACGAGCAGTACTTC

V gene: TRBV28
clone size: many
J gene: TRBJ1-5
D gene: .
CDR3 protein: CASSGGGQPQHF
CDR3 DNA: TGTGCCAGCAGTGGAGGGGGGCAGCCCCAGCATTTT

V gene: TRBV6-1
clone size: many
J gene: TRBJ2-5
D gene: TRBD1
CDR3 protein: CASSSPGGETQYF
CDR3 DNA: TGTGCCAGCAGTTCCCCAGGGGGTGAGACCCAGTACTTC

V gene: TRBV5-1
clone size: many
J gene: TRBJ2-3
D gene: TRBD2
CDR3 protein: CASSLSAGGSTDTQYF
CDR3 DNA: TGCGCCAGCAGCTTGTCGGCGGGAGGGAGCACAGATACGCAGTATTTT